This TCR beta chain was sequenced in a study of blood T cells in healthy people across ages. Findings and caveats of the study: Age advanced and TCR beta diversity per million T cells fell, roughly linearly. The study found more naive CD4+ cells and higher diversity in long-lived than aged donors.

This clonotype was seen ten or more times. No antigen is known for it. The CDR3 spans 10 residues. The V end lost 7 bases, the J end lost 8 bases, and 9 bases lay between the germline ends. The germline gives CDR1 SQVTM, CDR2 ANQGSEA. Primers used in a second PCR of roughly 6 to 11 cycles were a sample-barcoded 5' primer and a J-beta primer mix. A tag from a template-switch adaptor with 12 random nucleotides marked each cDNA molecule. At least 2.5 million CDR3-containing paired-end reads were obtained per sample. TCRdb passed the 5' RACE reads through MiXCR, listing each CDR3 protein once. In the table there are over 500,000 distinct CDR3 sequences, about 51% of which are singletons.

The rearrangement joins TRBV29-1 to TRBJ2-1; no clear D gene. This receptor was obtained from a woman of 80 years or more in good health. The sample taken for sequencing was blood. The CDR3 reads CSAGWDEQFF. CDR3 DNA sequence: TGCAGCGCCGGTTGGGATGAGCAGTTCTTC.